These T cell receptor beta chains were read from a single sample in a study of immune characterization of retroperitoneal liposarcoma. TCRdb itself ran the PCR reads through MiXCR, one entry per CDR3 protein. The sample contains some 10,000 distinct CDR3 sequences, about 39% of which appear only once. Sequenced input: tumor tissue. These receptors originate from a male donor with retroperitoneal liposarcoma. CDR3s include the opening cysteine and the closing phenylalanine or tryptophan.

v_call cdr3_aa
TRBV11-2 CASSLTRTGSYEQYF
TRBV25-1 CASTRQGAYEQYF
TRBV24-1 CATSGARGGLAYNEQFF
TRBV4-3 CASSPGTVVRTQYF
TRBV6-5 CASSYSTTNTGELYF
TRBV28 CASSLPGRDIQYF
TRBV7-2 CASSLAGLGVTDTQYF
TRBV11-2 CASSLAGLAGVGEQFF
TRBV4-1 CASSHNKGNTGELFF
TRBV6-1 CASSVTRGSTDTQYF
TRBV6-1 CASNTQGGSAQHF
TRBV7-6 CASSSHLAEQFF
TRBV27 CASSPPLAGANQPQHF
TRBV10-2 CASSEMSTVSYEQYF
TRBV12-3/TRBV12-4 CASRLAGRFNEQFF
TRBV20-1 CSARATNTEAFF
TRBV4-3 CASSQVQLTGGDSYGYTF
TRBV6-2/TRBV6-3 CASSVGLAGDRETQYF
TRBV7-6 CASSPRETQFF
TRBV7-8 CASSALHRGLDYEQFF
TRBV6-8 CASSTAGVGTYGYTF
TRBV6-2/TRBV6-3 CASSLPGGPRDQFF
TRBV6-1 CASRPGRNSYEQYF
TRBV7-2 CASSLDGGTFNEQFF
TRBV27 CASSWGAPKYYEQYF
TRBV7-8 CASSLGTNNEQYF
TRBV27 CASSSLGLGWVKNIQYF